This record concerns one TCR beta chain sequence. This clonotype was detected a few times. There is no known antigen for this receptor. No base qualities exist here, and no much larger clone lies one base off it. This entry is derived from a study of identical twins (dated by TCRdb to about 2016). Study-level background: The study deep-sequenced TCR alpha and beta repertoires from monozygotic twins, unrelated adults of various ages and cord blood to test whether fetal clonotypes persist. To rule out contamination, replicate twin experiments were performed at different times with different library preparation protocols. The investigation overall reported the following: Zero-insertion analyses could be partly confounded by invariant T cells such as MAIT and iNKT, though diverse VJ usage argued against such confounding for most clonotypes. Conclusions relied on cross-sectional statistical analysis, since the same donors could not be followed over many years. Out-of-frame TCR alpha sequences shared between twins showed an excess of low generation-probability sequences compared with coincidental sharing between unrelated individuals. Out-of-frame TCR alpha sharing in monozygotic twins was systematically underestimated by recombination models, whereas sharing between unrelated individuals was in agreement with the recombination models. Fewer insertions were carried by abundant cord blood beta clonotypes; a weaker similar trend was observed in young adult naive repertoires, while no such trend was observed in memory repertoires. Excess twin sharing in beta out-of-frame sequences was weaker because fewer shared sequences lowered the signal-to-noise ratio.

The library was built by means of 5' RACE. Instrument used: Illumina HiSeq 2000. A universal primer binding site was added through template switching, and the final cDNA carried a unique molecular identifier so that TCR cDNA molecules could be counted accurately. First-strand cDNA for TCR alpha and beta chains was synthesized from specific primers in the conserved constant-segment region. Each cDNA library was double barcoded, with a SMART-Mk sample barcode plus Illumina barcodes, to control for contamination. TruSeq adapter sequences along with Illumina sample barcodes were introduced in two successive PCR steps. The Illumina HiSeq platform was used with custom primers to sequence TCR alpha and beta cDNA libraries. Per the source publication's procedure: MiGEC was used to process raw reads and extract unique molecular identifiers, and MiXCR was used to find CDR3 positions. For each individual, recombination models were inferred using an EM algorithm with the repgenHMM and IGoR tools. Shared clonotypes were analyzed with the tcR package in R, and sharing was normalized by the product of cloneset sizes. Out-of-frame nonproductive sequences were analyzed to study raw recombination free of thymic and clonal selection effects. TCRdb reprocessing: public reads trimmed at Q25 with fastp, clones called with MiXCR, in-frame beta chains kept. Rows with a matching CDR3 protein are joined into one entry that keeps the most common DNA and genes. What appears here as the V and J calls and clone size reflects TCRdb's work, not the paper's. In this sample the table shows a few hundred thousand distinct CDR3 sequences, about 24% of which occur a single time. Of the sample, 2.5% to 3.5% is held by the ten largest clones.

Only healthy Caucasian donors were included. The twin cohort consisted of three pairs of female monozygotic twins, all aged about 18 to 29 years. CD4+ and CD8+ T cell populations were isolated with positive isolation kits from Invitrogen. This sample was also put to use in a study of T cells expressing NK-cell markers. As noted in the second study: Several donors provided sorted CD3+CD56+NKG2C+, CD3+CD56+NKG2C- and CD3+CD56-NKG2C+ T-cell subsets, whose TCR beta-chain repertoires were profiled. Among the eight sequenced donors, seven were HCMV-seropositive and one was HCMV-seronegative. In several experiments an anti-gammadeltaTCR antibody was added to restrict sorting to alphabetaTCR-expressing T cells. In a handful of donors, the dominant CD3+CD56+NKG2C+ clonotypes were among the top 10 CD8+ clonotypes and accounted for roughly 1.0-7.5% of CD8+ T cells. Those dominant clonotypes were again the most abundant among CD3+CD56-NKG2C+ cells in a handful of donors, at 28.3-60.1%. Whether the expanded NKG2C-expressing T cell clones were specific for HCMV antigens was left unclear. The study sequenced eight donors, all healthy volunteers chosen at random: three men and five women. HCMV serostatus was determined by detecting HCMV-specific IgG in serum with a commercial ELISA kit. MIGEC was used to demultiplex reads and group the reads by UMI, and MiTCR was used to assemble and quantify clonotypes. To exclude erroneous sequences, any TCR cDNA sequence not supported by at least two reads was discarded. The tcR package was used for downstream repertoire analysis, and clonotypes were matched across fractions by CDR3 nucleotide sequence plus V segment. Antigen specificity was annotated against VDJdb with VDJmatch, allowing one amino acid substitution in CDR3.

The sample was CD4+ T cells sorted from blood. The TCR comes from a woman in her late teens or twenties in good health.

The DNA reads TGTGCCAGCAGCCCTCGGACTAGCGGGAGGGCCCACAATGAGCAGTTCTTC. Its translation is CASSPRTSGRAHNEQFF. Recombination connected TRBV9 to TRBJ2-1, and 15 bases in between align with TRBD2. From the germline V gene, CDR1 is SGDLS and CDR2 is YYNGEE. Here V drops 4 bases and J drops 5 bases, and the junction holds 7 bases not matched to any gene. The CDR3 goes from the cysteine to the phenylalanine over 17 residues. Left in the record is the CDR3 DNA by itself, 51 bases read in frame from the first base.